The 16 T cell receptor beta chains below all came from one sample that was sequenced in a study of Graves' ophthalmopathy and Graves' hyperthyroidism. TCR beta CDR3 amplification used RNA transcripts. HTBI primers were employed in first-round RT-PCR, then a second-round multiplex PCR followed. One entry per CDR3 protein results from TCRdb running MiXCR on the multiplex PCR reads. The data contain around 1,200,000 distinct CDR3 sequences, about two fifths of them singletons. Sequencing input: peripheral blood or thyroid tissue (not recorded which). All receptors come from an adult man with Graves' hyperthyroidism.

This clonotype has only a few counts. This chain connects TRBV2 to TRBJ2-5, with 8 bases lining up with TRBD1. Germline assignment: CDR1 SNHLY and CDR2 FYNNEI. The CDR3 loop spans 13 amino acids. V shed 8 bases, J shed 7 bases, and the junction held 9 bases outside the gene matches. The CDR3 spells CASRREGTGTQYF. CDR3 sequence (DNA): TGTGCCAGCCGGCGAGAGGGGACAGGGACCCAGTACTTC.

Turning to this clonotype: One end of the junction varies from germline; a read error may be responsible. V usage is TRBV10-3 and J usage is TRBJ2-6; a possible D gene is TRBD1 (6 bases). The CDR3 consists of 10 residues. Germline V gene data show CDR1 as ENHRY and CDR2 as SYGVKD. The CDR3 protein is CAISTGPEAF. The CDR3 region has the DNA TGTGCCATCAGTACAGGGCCTGAAGCTTTC.

The CDR3 reads CASSDGFDEQYF. CDR3 nucleotides: TGTGCCAGCAGTGACGGGTTCGATGAGCAGTACTTC. The J gene is TRBJ2-7, the V gene TRBV7-2; D gene ambiguous. V lost 6 bases and J lost 7, with 13 bases in between. The CDR3 length is 12 residues. Germline V gives CDR1 SGHTA, CDR2 FQGNSA. Looking up the rest from reference TRBV7-2 and TRBJ2-7 gives the full variable domain: GAGVSQSPSNKVTEKGKDVELRCDPISGHTALYWYRQSLGQGLEFLIYFQGNSAPDKSGLPSDRFSAERTGGSVSTLTIQRTQQEDSAVYLCASSDGFDEQYFGPGTRLTVT.

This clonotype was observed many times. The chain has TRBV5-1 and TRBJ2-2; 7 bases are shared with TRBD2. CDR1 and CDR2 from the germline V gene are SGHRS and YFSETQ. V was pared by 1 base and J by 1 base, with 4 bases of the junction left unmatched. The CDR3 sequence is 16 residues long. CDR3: CASSLRLAENTGELFF. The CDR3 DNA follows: TGCGCCAGCAGCTTGAGACTAGCCGAGAACACCGGGGAGCTGTTTTTT.

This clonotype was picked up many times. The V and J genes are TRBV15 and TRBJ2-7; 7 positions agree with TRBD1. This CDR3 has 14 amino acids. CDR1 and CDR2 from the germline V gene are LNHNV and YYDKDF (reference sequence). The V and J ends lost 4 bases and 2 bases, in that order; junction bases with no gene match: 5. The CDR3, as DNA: TGTGCCACCAGCACATCGGACAGGACCTACGAGCAGTACTTC. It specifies CATSTSDRTYEQYF.

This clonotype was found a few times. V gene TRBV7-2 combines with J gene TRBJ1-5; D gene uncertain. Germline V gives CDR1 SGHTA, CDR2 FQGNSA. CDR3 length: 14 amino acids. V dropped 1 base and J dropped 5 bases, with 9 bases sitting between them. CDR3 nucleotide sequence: TGTGCCAGCAGCTTAGGCAGAACCGATCAGCCCCAGCATTTT. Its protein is CASSLGRTDQPQHF.

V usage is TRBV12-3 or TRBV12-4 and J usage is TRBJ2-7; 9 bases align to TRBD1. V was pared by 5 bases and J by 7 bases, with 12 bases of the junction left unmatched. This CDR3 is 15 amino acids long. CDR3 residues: CASSAPGTGSLEQYF. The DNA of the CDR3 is TGTGCCAGCAGTGCCCCCGGGACAGGGTCCTTGGAGCAGTACTTC.

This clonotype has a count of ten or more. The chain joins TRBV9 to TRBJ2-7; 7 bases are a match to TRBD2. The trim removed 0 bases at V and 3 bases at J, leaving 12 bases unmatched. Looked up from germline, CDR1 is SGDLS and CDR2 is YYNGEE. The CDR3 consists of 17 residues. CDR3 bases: TGTGCCAGCAGCGTAGCGTCGGGTTTGGCGGGAGTCTACGAGCAGTACTTC. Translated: CASSVASGLAGVYEQYF.

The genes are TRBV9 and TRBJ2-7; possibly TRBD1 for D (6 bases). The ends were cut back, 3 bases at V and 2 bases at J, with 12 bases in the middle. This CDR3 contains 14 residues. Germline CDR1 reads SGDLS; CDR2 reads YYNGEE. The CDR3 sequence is CASSAYEGAYEQYF. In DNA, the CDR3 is TGTGCCAGCAGCGCCTACGAGGGGGCCTACGAGCAGTACTTC.

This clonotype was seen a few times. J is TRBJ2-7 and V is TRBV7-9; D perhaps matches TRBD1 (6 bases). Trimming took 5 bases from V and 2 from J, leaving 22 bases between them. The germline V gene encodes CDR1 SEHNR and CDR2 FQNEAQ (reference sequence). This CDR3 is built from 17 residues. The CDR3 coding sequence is TGTGCCAGCAGCGGACAGACCTCTGTGGATGGGGCCTACGAGCAGTACTTC. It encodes CASSGQTSVDGAYEQYF. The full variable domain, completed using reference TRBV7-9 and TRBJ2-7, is DTGVSQNPRHKITKRGQNVTFRCDPISEHNRLYWYRQTLGQGPEFLTYFQNEAQLEKSRLLSDRFSAERPKGSFSTLEIQRTEQGDSAMYLCASSGQTSVDGAYEQYFGPGTRLTVT.

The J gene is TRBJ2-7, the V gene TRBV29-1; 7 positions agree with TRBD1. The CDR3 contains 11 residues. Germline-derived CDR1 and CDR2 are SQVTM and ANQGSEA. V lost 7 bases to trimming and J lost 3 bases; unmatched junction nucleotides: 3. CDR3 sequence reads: CSGYRGYEQYF. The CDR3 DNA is TGCAGCGGGTACAGGGGCTACGAGCAGTACTTC.

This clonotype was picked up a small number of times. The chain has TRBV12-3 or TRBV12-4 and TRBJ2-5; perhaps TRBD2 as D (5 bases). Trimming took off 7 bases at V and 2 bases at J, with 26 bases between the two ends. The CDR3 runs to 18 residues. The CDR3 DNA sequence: TGTGCCAGCATCCCAAGTCTAGCCCGACTTCGGCAACAAGAGACCCAGTACTTC. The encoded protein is CASIPSLARLRQQETQYF.

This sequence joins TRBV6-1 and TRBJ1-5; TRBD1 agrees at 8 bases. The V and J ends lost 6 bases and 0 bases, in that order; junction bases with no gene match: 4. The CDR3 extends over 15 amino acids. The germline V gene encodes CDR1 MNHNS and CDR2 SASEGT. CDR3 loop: CASRNRGDSNQPQHF. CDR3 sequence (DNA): TGTGCCAGCAGGAACAGGGGGGATAGCAATCAGCCCCAGCATTTT.

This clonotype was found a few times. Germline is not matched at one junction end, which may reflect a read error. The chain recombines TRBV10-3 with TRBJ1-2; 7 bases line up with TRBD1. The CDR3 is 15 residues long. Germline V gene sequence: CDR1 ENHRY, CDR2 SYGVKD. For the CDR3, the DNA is TGTGCCAGCAGTTACCGGGGGACAGCCTCGGGAGGCTACACCTTC. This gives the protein CASSYRGTASGGYTF.

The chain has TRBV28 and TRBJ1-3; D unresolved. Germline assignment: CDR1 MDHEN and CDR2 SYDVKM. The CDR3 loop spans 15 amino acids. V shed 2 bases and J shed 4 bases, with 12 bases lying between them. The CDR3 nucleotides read TGTGCCAGCAGTTTAGTACCCGGGTTGGGAAACACCATATATTTT. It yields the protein CASSLVPGLGNTIYF.

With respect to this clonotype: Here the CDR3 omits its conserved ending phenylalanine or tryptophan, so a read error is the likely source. DNA for the CDR3: TGTGCCAGCGGCTTAGCAGGGAGGCGGGCCGGGGAGCTGTTTCTT. Residues: CASGLAGRRAGELFL. The chain joins TRBV7-8 to TRBJ2-2; D is perhaps TRBD2 (6 bases). The CDR3 covers 15 residues. Germline V gene lookup returns CDR1 SGHVS and CDR2 FQNEAQ.